The entry below gives a single T cell receptor beta chain sequence along with its context. This record comes from a study of OX40 agonist ivuxolimab in advanced cancers. Trimming pared 1 base from V and 3 bases from J, leaving 9 bases between. The CDR3 is 15 amino acids. CDR1 SGHAT and CDR2 FQNNGV come from the germline V gene. Method: immunoSEQ multiplex PCR; TCRdb's copy keeps in-frame clones and lacks some. The sample has around 65,000 clones; more than 85% are singletons. This clonotype originated in an adult with an advanced solid tumor such as melanoma, head and neck, liver or kidney cancer. Specimen: CD4+ or CD8+ T cells sorted from blood, collected in a trial of the OX40 agonist ivuxolimab. The V gene is TRBV11-2, the J gene TRBJ2-2, with D unresolved. CDR3 in amino acids: CASSLVRSDTGELFF. The CDR3 nucleotides are TGTGCCAGCAGCTTAGTAAGGTCGGACACCGGGGAGCTGTTTTTT. Full variable domain (remainder filled in from reference TRBV11-2 and TRBJ2-2): EAGVAQSPRYKIIEKRQSVAFWCNPISGHATLYWYQQILGQGPKLLIQFQNNGVVDDSQLPKDRFSAERLKGVDSTLKIQPAKLEDSAVYLCASSLVRSDTGELFFGEGSRLTVL.